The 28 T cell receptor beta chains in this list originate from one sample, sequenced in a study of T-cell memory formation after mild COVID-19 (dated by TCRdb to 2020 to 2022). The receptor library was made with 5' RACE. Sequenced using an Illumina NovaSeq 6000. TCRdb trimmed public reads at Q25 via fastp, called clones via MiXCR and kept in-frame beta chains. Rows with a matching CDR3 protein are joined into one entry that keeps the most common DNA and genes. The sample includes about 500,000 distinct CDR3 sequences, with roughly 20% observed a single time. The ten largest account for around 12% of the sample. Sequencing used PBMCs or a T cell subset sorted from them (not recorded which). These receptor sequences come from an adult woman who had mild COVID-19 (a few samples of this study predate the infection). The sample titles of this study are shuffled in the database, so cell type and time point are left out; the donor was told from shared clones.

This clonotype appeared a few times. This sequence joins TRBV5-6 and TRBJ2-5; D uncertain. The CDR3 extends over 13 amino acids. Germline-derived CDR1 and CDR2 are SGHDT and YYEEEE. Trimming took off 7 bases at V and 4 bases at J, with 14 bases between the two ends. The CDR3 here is CASAGSAPETQYF. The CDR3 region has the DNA TGTGCCAGCGCCGGTTCCGCCCCAGAGACCCAGTACTTC.

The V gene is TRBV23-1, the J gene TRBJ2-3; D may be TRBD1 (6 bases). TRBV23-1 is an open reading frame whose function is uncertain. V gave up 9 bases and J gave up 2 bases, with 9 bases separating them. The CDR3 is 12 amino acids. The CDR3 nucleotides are TGCGCCAGAGGGGACACCACAGATACGCAGTATTTT. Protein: CARGDTTDTQYF.

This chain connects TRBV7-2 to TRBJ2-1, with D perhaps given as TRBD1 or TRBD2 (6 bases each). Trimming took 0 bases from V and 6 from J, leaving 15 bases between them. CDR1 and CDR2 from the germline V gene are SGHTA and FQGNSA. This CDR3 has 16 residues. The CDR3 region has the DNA TGTGCCAGCAGCTTAGCTTTGGGGGGCCCCGTCAATGAGCAGTTCTTC. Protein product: CASSLALGGPVNEQFF.

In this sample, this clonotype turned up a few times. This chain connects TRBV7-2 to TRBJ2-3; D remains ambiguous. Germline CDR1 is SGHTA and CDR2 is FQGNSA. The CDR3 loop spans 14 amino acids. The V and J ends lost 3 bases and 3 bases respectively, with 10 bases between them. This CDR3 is CASSFNLGTDTQYF. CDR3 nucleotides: TGTGCCAGCAGCTTCAACCTGGGAACAGATACGCAGTATTTT.

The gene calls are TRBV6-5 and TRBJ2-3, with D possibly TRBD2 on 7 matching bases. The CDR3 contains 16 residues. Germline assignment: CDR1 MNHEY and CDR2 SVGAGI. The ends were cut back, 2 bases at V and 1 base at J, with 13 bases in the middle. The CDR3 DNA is TGTGCCAGCAGTTACGGGGGGGGCGGAGGCACAGATACGCAGTATTTT. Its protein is CASSYGGGGGTDTQYF.

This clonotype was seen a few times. The CDR3 reads CASSPGSSGETQYF. The CDR3, as DNA: TGTGCCAGCAGCCCCGGCAGCTCCGGAGAGACCCAGTACTTC. The V and J genes are TRBV13 and TRBJ2-5, with D unresolved. The CDR3 spans 14 residues. The ends were cut back, 5 bases at V and 4 bases at J, with 14 bases in the middle. Germline V gene sequence: CDR1 PRHDT, CDR2 FYEKMQ (reference sequence). The full variable domain, completed using reference TRBV13 and TRBJ2-5, is AAGVIQSPRHLIKEKRETATLKCYPIPRHDTVYWYQQGPGQDPQFLISFYEKMQSDKGSIPDRFSAQQFSDYHSELNMSSLELGDSALYFCASSPGSSGETQYFGPGTRLLVL.

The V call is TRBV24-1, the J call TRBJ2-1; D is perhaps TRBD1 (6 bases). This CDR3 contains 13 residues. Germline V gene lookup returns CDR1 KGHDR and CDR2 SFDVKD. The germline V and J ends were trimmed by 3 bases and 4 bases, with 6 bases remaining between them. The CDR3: CATSDGQYNEQFF. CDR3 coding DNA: TGTGCCACCAGTGATGGACAGTACAATGAGCAGTTCTTC.

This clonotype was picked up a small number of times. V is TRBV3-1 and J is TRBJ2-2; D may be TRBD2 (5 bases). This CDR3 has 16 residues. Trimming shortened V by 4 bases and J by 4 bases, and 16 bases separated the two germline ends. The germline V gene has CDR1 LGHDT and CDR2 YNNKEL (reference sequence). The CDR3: CASSPLGVLTTGELFF. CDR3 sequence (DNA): TGTGCCAGCAGCCCTTTGGGAGTGTTGACCACCGGGGAGCTGTTTTTT. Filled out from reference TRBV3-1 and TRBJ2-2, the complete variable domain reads DTAVSQTPKYLVTQMGNDKSIKCEQNLGHDTMYWYKQDSKKFLKIMFSYNNKELIINETVPNRFSPKSPDKAHLNLHINSLELGDSAVYFCASSPLGVLTTGELFFGEGSRLTVL.

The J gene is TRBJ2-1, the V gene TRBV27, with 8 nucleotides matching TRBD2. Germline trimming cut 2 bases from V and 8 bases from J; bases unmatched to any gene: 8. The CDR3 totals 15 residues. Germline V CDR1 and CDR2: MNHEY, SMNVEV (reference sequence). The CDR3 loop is CASSLGTRAFHEQFF. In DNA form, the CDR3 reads TGTGCCAGCAGTTTAGGGACTAGGGCCTTTCATGAGCAGTTCTTC.

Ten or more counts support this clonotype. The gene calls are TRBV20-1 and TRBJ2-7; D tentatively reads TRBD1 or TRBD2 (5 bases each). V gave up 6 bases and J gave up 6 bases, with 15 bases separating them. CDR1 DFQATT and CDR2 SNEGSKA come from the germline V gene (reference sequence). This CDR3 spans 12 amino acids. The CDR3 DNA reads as TGCAGTGCGGACGTGAGGGGCATCGAGCAGTACTTC. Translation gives CSADVRGIEQYF.

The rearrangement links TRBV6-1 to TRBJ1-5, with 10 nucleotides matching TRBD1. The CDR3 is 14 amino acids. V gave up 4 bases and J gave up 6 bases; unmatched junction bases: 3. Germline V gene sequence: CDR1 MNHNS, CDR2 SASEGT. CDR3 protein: CASSATGGGQPQHF. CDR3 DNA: TGTGCCAGCAGTGCGACAGGGGGCGGTCAGCCCCAGCATTTT.

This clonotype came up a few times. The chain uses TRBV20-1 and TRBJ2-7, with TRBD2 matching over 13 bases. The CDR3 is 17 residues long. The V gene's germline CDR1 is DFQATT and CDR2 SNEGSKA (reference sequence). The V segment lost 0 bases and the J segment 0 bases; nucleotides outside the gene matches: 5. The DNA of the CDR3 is TGCAGTGCTAGAGATCAAGGACTAGCGGGGGCCTCCTACGAGCAGTACTTC. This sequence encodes CSARDQGLAGASYEQYF.

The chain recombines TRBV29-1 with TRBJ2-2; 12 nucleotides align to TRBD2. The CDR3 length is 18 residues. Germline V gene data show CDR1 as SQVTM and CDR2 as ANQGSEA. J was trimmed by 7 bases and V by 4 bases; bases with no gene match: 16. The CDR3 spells CSVAPTLLAGGPIGELFF. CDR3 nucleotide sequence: TGCAGCGTTGCCCCTACCCTGCTAGCGGGGGGGCCGATCGGGGAGCTGTTTTTT.

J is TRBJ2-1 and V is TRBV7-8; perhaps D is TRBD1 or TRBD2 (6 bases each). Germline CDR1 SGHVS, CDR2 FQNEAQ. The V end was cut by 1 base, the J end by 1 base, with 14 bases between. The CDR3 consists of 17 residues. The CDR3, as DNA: TGTGCCAGCAGCTTAGTGGGGGGCGGGGATTCCTACAATGAGCAGTTCTTC. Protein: CASSLVGGGDSYNEQFF.

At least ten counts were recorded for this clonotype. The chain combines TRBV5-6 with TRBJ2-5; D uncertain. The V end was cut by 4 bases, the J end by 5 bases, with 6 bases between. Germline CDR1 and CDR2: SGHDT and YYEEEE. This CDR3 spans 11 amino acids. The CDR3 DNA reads TGTGCCAGCAGCCGATTGGAGACCCAGTACTTC. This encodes CASSRLETQYF.

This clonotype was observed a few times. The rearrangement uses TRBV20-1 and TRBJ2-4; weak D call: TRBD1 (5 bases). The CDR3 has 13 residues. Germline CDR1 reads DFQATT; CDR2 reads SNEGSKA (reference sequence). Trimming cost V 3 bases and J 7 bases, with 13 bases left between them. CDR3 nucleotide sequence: TGCAGTGCTAGGGAACAGGCCAGGAACATTCAGTACTTC. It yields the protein CSAREQARNIQYF.

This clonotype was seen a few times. CDR3 region: CASSQGWQGGETQYF. DNA for the CDR3: TGTGCCAGCAGCCAAGGCTGGCAGGGAGGGGAGACCCAGTACTTC. This rearrangement joins TRBV4-2 to TRBJ2-5; TRBD2 agrees at 7 bases. Germline lookup yields CDR1 LGHNA and CDR2 YNFKEQ. V was pared by 1 base and J by 5 bases, with 7 bases of the junction left unmatched. CDR3 size: 15 residues.

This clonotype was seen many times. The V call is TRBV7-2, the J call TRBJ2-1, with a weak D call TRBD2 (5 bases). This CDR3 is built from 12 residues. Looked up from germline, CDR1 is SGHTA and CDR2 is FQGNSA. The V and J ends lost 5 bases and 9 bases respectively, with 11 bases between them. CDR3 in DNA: TGTGCCAGCAGCCCACAACTAGGTGAGCAGTTCTTC. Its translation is CASSPQLGEQFF.

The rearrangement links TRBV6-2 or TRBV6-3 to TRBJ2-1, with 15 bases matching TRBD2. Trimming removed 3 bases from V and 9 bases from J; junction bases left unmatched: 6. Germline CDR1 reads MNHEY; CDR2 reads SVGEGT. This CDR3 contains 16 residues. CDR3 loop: CASSYSGTSGRTEQFF. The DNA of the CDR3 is TGTGCCAGCAGTTATTCTGGGACTAGCGGGAGGACTGAGCAGTTCTTC.

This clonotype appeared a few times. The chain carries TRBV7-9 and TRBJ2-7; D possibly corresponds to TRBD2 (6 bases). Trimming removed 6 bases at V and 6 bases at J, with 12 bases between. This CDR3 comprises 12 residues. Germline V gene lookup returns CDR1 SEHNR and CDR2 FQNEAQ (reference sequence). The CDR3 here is CASSTDYFEQYF. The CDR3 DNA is TGTGCCAGCAGTACGGACTATTTCGAGCAGTACTTC. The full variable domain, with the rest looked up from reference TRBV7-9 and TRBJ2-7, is DTGVSQNPRHKITKRGQNVTFRCDPISEHNRLYWYRQTLGQGPEFLTYFQNEAQLEKSRLLSDRFSAERPKGSFSTLEIQRTEQGDSAMYLCASSTDYFEQYFGPGTRLTVT.

The CDR3 coding sequence is TGTGCCAGCAGCGCACTACGGGGAGCCTCTGGAAACACCATATATTTT. Protein sequence: CASSALRGASGNTIYF. The V and J genes are TRBV7-8 and TRBJ1-3; the D is unclear. V shed 5 bases and J shed 0 bases, with 14 bases lying between them. Looked up from germline, CDR1 is SGHVS and CDR2 is FQNEAQ. The CDR3 is 16 residues long.

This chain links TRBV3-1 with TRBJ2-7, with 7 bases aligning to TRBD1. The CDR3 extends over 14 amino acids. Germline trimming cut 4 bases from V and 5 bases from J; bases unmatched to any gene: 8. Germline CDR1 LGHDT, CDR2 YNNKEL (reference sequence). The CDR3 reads CASSLMTGNHEQYF. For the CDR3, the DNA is TGTGCCAGCAGCCTCATGACAGGGAACCACGAGCAGTACTTC.

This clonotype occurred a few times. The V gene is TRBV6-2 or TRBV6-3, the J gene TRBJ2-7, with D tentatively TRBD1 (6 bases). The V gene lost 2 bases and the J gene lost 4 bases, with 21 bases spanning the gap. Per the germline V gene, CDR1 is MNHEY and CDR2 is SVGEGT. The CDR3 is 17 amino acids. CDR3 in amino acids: CASSYRGQQGTPYEQYF. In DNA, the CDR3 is TGTGCCAGCAGTTACAGGGGCCAACAGGGAACCCCTTACGAGCAGTACTTC.

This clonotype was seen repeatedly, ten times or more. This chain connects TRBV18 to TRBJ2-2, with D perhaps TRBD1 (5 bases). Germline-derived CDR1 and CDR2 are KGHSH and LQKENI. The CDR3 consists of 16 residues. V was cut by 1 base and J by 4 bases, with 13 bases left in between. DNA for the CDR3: TGTGCCAGCTCACCACGATGGGGCGGAAGCACCGGGGAGCTGTTTTTT. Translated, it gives CASSPRWGGSTGELFF.

This CDR3 is CASSQRLQGASGKLFF. The CDR3 DNA is TGTGCCAGCAGTCAACGCCTACAGGGGGCATCGGGAAAACTGTTTTTT. The rearrangement joins TRBV12-3 or TRBV12-4 to TRBJ1-4; 9 nucleotides line up with TRBD1. The CDR3 loop spans 16 amino acids. V was pared by 5 bases and J by 10 bases, with 14 bases of the junction left unmatched.

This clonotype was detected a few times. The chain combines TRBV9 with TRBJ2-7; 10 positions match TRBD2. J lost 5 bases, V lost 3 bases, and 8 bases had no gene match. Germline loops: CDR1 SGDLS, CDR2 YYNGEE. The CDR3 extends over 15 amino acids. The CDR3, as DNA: TGTGCCAGCAGCGAGGGACTAGCGCCTTCTCACGAGCAGTACTTC. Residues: CASSEGLAPSHEQYF.

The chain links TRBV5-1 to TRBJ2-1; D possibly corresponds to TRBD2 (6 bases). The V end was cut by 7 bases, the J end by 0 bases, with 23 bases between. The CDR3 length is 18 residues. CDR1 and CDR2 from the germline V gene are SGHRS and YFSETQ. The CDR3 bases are TGCGCCAGCTCCCCCGGCGGAGGGAATTATGGCTCCTACAATGAGCAGTTCTTC. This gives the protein CASSPGGGNYGSYNEQFF.

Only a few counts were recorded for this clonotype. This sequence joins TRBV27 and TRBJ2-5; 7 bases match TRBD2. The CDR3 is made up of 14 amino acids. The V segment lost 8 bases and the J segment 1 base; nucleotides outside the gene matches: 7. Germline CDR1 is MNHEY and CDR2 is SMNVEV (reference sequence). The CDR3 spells CASAPGGIQETQYF. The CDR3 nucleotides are TGTGCCAGCGCACCCGGGGGGATCCAAGAGACCCAGTACTTC.